This T cell receptor beta chain was sequenced during a study of identifying expanded T cells in peripheral blood. About this clone itself: What it binds is unknown.

General study points: Approximately 2-week clone count variance significantly increased as total template count grew.

The assay was immunoSEQ multiplex PCR, and TCRdb's table has in-frame clones only and misses some. The repertoire includes under 95,000 clones, 89% of them detected once, and approximately 2.8% sits in the top ten. With 0 bases removed from V and 5 bases from J, the gap between germline ends came to 9 bases. CDR1 and CDR2 from the germline V gene are SGDLS and YYNGEE. The CDR3 covers 13 residues. Collection occurred without any documented infections or immune events in donors. Sequencing was performed on blood. This TCR was sampled from a person between 18 and 75 years old in good health. The V gene is TRBV9, the J gene TRBJ2-7; D gene unclear. CDR3 region: CASSVGGIDEQYF. In nucleotides, the CDR3 is TGTGCCAGCAGCGTAGGGGGTATCGACGAGCAGTACTTC.